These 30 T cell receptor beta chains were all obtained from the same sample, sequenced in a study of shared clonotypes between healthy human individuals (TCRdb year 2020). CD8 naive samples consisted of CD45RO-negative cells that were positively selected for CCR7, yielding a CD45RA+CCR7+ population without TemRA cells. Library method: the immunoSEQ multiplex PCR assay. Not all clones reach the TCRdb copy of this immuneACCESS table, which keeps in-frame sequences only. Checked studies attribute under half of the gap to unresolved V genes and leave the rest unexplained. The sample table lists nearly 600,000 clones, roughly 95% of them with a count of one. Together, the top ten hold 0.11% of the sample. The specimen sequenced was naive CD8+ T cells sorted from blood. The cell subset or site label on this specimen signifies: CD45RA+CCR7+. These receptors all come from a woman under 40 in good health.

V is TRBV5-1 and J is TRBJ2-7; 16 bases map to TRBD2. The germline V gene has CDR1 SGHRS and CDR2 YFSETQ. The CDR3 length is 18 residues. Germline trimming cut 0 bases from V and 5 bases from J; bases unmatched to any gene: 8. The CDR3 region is CASSLGGTSGRAYHEQYF. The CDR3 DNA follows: TGCGCCAGCAGCTTGGGCGGGACTAGCGGGAGGGCCTACCACGAGCAGTACTTC. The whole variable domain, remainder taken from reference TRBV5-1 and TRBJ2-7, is KAGVTQTPRYLIKTRGQQVTLSCSPISGHRSVSWYQQTPGQGLQFLFEYFSETQRNKGNFPGRFSGRQFSNSRSEMNVSTLELGDSALYLCASSLGGTSGRAYHEQYFGPGTRLTVT.

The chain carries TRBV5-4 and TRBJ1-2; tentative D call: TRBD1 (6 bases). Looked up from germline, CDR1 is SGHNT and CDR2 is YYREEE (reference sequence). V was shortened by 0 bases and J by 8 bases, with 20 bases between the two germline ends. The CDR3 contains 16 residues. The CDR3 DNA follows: TGTGCCAGCAGCTTGGATGGCAGGGGAGGGGAAAGCGGCTACACCTTC. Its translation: CASSLDGRGGESGYTF.

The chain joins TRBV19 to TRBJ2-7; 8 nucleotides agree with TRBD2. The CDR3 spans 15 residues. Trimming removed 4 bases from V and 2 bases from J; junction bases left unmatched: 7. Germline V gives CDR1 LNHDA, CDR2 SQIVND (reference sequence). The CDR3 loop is CASSTKREFPYEQYF. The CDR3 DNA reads TGTGCCAGTAGTACCAAGCGGGAGTTTCCCTACGAGCAGTACTTC. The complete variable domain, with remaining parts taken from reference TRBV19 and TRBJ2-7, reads DGGITQSPKYLFRKEGQNVTLSCEQNLNHDAMYWYRQDPGQGLRLIYYSQIVNDFQKGDIAEGYSVSREKKESFPLTVTSAQKNPTAFYLCASSTKREFPYEQYFGPGTRLTVT.

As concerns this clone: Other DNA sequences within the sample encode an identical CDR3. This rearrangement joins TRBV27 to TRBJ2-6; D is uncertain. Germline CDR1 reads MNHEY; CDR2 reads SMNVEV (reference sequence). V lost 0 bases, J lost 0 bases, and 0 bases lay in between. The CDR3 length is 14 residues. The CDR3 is CASSLSSGANVLTF. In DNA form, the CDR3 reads TGTGCCAGCAGTTTATCCTCTGGGGCCAACGTCCTGACTTTC.

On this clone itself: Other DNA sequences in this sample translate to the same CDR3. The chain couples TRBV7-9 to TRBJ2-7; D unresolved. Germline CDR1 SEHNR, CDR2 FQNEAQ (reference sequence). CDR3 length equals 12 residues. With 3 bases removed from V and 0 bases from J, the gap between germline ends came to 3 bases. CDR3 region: CASSFSSYEQYF. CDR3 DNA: TGTGCCAGCAGCTTCAGCTCCTACGAGCAGTACTTC. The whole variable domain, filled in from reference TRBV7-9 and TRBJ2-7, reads DTGVSQNPRHKITKRGQNVTFRCDPISEHNRLYWYRQTLGQGPEFLTYFQNEAQLEKSRLLSDRFSAERPKGSFSTLEIQRTEQGDSAMYLCASSFSSYEQYFGPGTRLTVT.

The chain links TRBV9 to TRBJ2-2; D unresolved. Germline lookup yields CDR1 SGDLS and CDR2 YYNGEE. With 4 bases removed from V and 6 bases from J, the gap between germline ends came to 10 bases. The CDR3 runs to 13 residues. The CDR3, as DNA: TGTGCCAGCAGCTACGGATTATCCGGGGAGCTGTTTTTT. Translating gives CASSYGLSGELFF.

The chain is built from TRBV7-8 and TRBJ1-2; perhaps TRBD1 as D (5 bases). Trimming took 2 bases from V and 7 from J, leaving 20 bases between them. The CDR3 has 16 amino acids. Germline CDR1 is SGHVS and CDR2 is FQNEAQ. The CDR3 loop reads CASSLKETVVAVGYTF. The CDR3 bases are TGTGCCAGCAGCTTAAAGGAGACAGTTGTGGCTGTTGGCTACACCTTC.

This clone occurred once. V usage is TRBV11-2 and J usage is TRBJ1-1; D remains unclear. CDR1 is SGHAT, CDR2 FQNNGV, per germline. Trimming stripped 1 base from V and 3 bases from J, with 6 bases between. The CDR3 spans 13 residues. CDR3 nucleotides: TGTGCCAGCAGCTTAGGGGGTCACACTGAAGCTTTCTTT. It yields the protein CASSLGGHTEAFF.

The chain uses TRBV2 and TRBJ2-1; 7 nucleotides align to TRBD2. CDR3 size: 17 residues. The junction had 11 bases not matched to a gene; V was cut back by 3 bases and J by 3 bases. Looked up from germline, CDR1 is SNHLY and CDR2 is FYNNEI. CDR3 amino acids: CASSDSGLADVYNEQFF. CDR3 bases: TGTGCCAGCAGTGATAGTGGTCTAGCGGATGTCTACAATGAGCAGTTCTTC.

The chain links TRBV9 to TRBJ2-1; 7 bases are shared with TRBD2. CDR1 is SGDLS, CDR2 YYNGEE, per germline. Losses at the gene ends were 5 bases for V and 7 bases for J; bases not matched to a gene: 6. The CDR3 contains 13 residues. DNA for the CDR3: TGTGCCAGCAGTAACCGGCGGGAGAATGAGCAGTTCTTC. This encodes CASSNRRENEQFF.

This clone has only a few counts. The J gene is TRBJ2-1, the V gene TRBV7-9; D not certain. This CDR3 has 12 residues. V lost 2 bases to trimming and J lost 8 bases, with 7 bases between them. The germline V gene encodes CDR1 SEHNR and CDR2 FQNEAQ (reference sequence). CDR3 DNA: TGTGCCAGCAGCTTAAGTGGCGATGAGCAGTTCTTC. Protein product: CASSLSGDEQFF.

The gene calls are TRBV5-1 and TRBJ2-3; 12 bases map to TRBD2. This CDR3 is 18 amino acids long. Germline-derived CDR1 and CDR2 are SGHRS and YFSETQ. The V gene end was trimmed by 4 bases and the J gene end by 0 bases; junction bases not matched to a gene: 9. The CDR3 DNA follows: TGCGCCAGCAGCCCGGGACTAGCGGGTACTACTAGCACAGATACGCAGTATTTT. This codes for CASSPGLAGTTSTDTQYF.

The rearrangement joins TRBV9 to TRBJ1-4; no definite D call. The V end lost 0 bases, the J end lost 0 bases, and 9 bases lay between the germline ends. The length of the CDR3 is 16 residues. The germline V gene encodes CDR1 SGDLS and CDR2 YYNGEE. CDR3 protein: CASSVAQFATNEKLFF. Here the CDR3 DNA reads TGTGCCAGCAGCGTAGCTCAGTTTGCAACTAATGAAAAACTGTTTTTT. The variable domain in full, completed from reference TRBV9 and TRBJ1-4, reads DSGVTQTPKHLITATGQRVTLRCSPRSGDLSVYWYQQSLDQGLQFLIQYYNGEERAKGNILERFSAQQFPDLHSELNLSSLELGDSALYFCASSVAQFATNEKLFFGSGTQLSVL.

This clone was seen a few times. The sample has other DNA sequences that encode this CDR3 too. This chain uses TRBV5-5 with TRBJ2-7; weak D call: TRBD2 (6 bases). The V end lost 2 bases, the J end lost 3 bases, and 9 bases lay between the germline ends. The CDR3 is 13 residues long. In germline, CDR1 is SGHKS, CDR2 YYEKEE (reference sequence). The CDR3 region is CASSLDGSYEQYF. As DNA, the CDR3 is TGTGCCAGCAGCTTAGACGGGAGCTACGAGCAGTACTTC.

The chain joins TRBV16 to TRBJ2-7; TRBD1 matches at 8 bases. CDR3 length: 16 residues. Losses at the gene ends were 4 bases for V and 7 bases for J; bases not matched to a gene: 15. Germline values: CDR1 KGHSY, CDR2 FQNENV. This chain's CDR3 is CASSLRGGTGAGEQYF. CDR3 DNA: TGTGCCAGCAGCCTCCGAGGGGGGACAGGAGCAGGGGAGCAGTACTTC. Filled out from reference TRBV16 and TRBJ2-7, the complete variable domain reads GEEVAQTPKHLVRGEGQKAKLYCAPIKGHSYVFWYQQVLKNEFKFLISFQNENVFDETGMPKERFSAKCLPNSPCSLEIQATKLEDSAVYFCASSLRGGTGAGEQYFGPGTRLTVT.

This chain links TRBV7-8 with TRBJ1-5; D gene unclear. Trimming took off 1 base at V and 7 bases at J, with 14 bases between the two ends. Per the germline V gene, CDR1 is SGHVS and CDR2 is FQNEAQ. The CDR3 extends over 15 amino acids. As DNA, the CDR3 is TGTGCCAGCAGCTTAGAGAACTACGAGGGCCAGCCCCAGCATTTT. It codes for CASSLENYEGQPQHF.

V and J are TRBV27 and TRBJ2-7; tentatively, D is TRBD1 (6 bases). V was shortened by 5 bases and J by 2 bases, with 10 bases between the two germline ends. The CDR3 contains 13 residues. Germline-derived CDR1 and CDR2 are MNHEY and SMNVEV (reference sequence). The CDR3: CASSERTAYEQYF. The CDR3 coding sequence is TGTGCCAGCAGTGAACGGACAGCCTACGAGCAGTACTTC.

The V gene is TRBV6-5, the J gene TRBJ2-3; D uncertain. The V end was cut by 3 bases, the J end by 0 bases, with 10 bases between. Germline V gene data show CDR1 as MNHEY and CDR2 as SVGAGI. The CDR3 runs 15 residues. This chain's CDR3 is CASSYVSFSTDTQYF. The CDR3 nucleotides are TGTGCCAGCAGTTATGTGAGTTTCAGCACAGATACGCAGTATTTT.

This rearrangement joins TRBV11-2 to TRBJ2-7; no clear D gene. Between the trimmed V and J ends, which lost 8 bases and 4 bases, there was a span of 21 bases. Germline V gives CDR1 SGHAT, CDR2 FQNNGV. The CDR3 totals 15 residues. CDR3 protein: CASSSFFGDGYEQYF. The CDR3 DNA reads TGTGCCAGCTCCAGCTTCTTCGGAGACGGATACGAGCAGTACTTC. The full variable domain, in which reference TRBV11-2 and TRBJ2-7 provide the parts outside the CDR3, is EAGVAQSPRYKIIEKRQSVAFWCNPISGHATLYWYQQILGQGPKLLIQFQNNGVVDDSQLPKDRFSAERLKGVDSTLKIQPAKLEDSAVYLCASSSFFGDGYEQYFGPGTRLTVT.

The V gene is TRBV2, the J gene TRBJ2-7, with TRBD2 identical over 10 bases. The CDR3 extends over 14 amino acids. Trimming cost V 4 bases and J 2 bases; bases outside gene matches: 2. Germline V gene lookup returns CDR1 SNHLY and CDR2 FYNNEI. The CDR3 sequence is CASSGTSGTYEQYF. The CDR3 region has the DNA TGTGCCAGCAGTGGTACTAGCGGGACCTACGAGCAGTACTTC.

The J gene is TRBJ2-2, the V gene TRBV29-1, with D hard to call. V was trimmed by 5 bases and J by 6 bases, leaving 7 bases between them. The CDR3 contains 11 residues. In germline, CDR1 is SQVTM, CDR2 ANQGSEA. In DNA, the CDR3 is TGCAGCGTTCGCTGGGCCGGGGAGCTGTTTTTT. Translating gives CSVRWAGELFF.

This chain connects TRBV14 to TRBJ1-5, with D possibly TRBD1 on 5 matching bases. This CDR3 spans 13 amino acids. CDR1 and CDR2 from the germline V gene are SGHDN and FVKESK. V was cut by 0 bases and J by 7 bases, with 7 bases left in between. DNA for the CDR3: TGTGCCAGCAGCCAAGATCGGGGCCAGCCCCAGCATTTT. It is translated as CASSQDRGQPQHF.

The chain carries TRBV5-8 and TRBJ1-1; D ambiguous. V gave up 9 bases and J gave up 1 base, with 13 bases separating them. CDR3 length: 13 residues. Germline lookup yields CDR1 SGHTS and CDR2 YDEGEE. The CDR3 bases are TGTGCCACCCCTGACCAGGAGAACACTGAAGCTTTCTTT. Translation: CATPDQENTEAFF.

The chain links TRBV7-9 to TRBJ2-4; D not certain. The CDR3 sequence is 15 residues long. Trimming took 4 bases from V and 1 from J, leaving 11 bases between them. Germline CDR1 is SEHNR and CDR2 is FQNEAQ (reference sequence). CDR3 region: CASSSLPRAKNIQYF. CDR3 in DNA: TGTGCCAGCAGCTCCCTGCCCCGGGCCAAAAACATTCAGTACTTC.

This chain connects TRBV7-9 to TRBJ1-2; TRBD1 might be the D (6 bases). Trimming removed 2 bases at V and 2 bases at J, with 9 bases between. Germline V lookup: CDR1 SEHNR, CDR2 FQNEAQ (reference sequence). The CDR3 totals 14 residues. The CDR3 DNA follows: TGTGCCAGCAGCTTATCAGGGGCGAACTATGGCTACACCTTC. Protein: CASSLSGANYGYTF.

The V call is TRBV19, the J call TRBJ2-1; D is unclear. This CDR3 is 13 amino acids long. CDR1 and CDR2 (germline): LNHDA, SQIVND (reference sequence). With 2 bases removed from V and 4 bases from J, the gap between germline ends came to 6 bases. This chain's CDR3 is CASSILEYNEQFF. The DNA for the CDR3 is TGTGCCAGTAGTATACTGGAATACAATGAGCAGTTCTTC.

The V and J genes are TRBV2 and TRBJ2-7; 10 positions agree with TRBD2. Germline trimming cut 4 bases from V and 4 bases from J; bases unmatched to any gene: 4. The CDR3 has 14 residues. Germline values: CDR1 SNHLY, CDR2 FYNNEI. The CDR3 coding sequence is TGTGCCAGCAGTGGCGGGACTAGCGTTTACGAGCAGTACTTC. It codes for CASSGGTSVYEQYF.

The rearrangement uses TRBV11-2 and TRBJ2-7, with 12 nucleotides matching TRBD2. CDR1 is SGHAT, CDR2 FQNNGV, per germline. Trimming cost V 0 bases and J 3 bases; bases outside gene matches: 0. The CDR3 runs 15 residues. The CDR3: CASSLETSGGYEQYF. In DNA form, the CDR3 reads TGTGCCAGCAGCTTAGAGACTAGCGGGGGCTACGAGCAGTACTTC.

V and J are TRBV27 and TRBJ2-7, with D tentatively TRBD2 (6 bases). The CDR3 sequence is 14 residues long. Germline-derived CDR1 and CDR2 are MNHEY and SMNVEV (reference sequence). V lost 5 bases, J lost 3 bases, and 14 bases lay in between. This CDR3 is CASSPGLDYYEQYF. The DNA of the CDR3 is TGTGCCAGCAGTCCGGGACTTGACTACTACGAGCAGTACTTC.

CDR3 DNA sequence: TGCGCCAGCTCCCGCGGCCCTTTAAGCGGGAGTACAGATACGCAGTATTTT. Its translation: CASSRGPLSGSTDTQYF. This chain connects TRBV4-1 to TRBJ2-3; 8 nucleotides align to TRBD2. J was trimmed by 3 bases and V by 8 bases; bases with no gene match: 16. Germline V gene lookup returns CDR1 MGHRA and CDR2 YSYEKL. CDR3 length: 17 residues.